This entry lists 17 T cell receptor beta chains sequenced from one sample in a study of blood T cell repertoires in COVID-19. Profiled with immunoSEQ multiplex PCR; TCRdb holds only in-frame clones, not every one. Of over 250,000 clones listed, 90% are singletons. Source material: peripheral blood. These TCRs come from a woman between 45 and 60 years old with COVID-19, enrolled during active disease.

The rearrangement links TRBV5-1 to TRBJ2-1; D unclear. The CDR3 has 14 amino acids. Trimming left V 4 bases short and J 7 bases short, with 15 bases between. Per the germline V gene, CDR1 is SGHRS and CDR2 is YFSETQ. The CDR3 nucleotides are TGCGCCAGCAGCGCCGGGTCCGCGGTTAATGAGCAGTTCTTC. Its protein is CASSAGSAVNEQFF.

This chain connects TRBV30 to TRBJ2-5; 7 nucleotides agree with TRBD1. The CDR3 is 14 residues long. V was pared by 1 base and J by 4 bases, with 6 bases of the junction left unmatched. Germline CDR1 GTSNPN, CDR2 SVGIG (reference sequence). The chain's CDR3 is CAWSGGQSGETQYF. For the CDR3, the DNA is TGTGCCTGGAGTGGGGGACAGAGTGGAGAGACCCAGTACTTC.

The chain employs TRBV5-1 and TRBJ2-7, with 11 bases aligning to TRBD2. Germline V gives CDR1 SGHRS, CDR2 YFSETQ. This CDR3 is built from 14 residues. Losses at the gene ends were 5 bases for V and 0 bases for J; bases not matched to a gene: 1. CDR3 bases: TGCGCCAGCAGTGGGACTAGCGGCTCCTACGAGCAGTACTTC. It translates to CASSGTSGSYEQYF.

The J gene is TRBJ2-7, the V gene TRBV19, with 12 bases fitting TRBD1. Germline values: CDR1 LNHDA, CDR2 SQIVND (reference sequence). This CDR3 spans 14 amino acids. With 7 bases clipped from V and 4 bases from J, the junction kept 5 bases outside the gene matches. CDR3: CASTSGQGAYEQYF. The CDR3 bases are TGTGCCAGTACCTCGGGACAGGGGGCTTACGAGCAGTACTTC.

This sequence joins TRBV11-2 and TRBJ1-2, with D maybe TRBD1 (5 bases). Trimming stripped 7 bases from V and 6 bases from J, with 21 bases between. Per the germline V gene, CDR1 is SGHAT and CDR2 is FQNNGV. This CDR3 is built from 15 residues. CDR3 region: CASTRWEGRIDGYTF. CDR3 nucleotides: TGTGCCAGCACCCGGTGGGAGGGGCGCATCGATGGCTACACCTTC.

The chain links TRBV19 to TRBJ2-1, with TRBD2 matching over 8 bases. This CDR3 is 17 amino acids long. V trimming: 0 bases; J trimming: 10 bases; junction bases outside the gene matches: 14. The germline gives CDR1 LNHDA, CDR2 SQIVND (reference sequence). The CDR3 DNA reads as TGTGCCAGTAGTATAGATGTGAGGCCCTTTGTAGCGGGAGAGCAGTTCTTC. Translating gives CASSIDVRPFVAGEQFF. The whole variable domain, filled in from reference TRBV19 and TRBJ2-1, reads DGGITQSPKYLFRKEGQNVTLSCEQNLNHDAMYWYRQDPGQGLRLIYYSQIVNDFQKGDIAEGYSVSREKKESFPLTVTSAQKNPTAFYLCASSIDVRPFVAGEQFFGPGTRLTVL.

This clone was observed a single time. This chain uses TRBV10-3 with TRBJ1-2, with D maybe TRBD1 (5 bases). Trimming removed 5 bases from V and 4 bases from J, with 11 bases in between. Germline V gene lookup returns CDR1 ENHRY and CDR2 SYGVKD. CDR3 length: 13 amino acids. The CDR3 DNA sequence: TGTGCCATCAGTTGGGGGGAAAGCTATGGCTACACCTTC. This translates into CAISWGESYGYTF.

The rearrangement uses TRBV6-4 and TRBJ2-1, with 9 bases identical to TRBD2. CDR3 size: 15 residues. Losses at the gene ends were 4 bases for V and 2 bases for J; bases not matched to a gene: 3. From germline, CDR1 is MRHNA and CDR2 SNTAGT. The CDR3 DNA reads TGTGCCAGCAGTGTAGCGGGAGAGCCCTACAATGAGCAGTTCTTC. This translates into CASSVAGEPYNEQFF.

The rearrangement joins TRBV28 to TRBJ1-4, with D unclear. This CDR3 spans 15 amino acids. V was clipped by 6 bases and J by 8 bases, with 19 bases between them. Germline CDR1 reads MDHEN; CDR2 reads SYDVKM. CDR3 nucleotides: TGTGCCAGCAGATCAAACAGCCTCGGCAAAGAAAAACTGTTTTTT. Encoded protein: CASRSNSLGKEKLFF.

CDR3 sequence: CASSKGTSGSGCNEQFF. DNA of the CDR3: TGTGCCAGCAGCAAGGGGACTAGCGGGAGTGGTTGCAATGAGCAGTTCTTC. The chain couples TRBV21-1 to TRBJ2-1; the tabulated D call, TRBD2, remains unverified against the DNA. TRBV21-1 is a listed pseudogene. This CDR3 contains 17 residues.

The chain has TRBV5-1 and TRBJ2-7; TRBD2 matches at 7 bases. There are 15 residues in the CDR3. The J segment lost 1 base and the V segment lost 2 bases, leaving 6 bases of the junction unmatched. Germline V gene sequence: CDR1 SGHRS, CDR2 YFSETQ. Written as DNA, the CDR3 is TGCGCCAGCAGCTTTTTTACTAGCGAATCCTACGAGCAGTACTTC. Protein product: CASSFFTSESYEQYF.

The CDR3 DNA sequence: TGTGCCAGCAGTTTTAGCGAGAACACTGAAGCTTTCTTT. Translating gives CASSFSENTEAFF. The rearrangement uses TRBV12-3 or TRBV12-4 and TRBJ1-1; no definite D call. The CDR3 is made up of 13 amino acids. V was clipped by 3 bases and J by 1 base, with 6 bases between them.

This chain uses TRBV7-9 with TRBJ2-5, with D possibly TRBD2 on 6 matching bases. Germline loops: CDR1 SEHNR, CDR2 FQNEAQ (reference sequence). V lost 4 bases, J lost 1 base, and 13 bases lay in between. The CDR3 is 15 amino acids. The CDR3 region has the DNA TGTGCCAGCAGCTATGAGGCGGGGTCCCAAGAGACCCAGTACTTC. This codes for CASSYEAGSQETQYF.

The chain combines TRBV5-1 with TRBJ2-7; perhaps TRBD1 as D (6 bases). Germline CDR1 is SGHRS and CDR2 is YFSETQ. V was pared by 0 bases and J by 0 bases, with 13 bases between. The CDR3 spans 16 residues. This CDR3 reads CASSLVSGQRSYEQYF. Here the CDR3 DNA reads TGCGCCAGCAGCTTGGTATCCGGACAGCGCTCCTACGAGCAGTACTTC.

The chain couples TRBV6-6 to TRBJ2-1, with 13 bases lining up with TRBD2. V lost 5 bases, J lost 8 bases, and 6 bases stayed unmatched. The CDR3 is made up of 15 amino acids. Germline V lookup: CDR1 MNHNY, CDR2 SVGAGI (reference sequence). The CDR3 sequence is CASSPTSGRGYEQFF. As DNA, the CDR3 is TGTGCCAGCAGTCCTACTAGCGGGAGGGGCTATGAGCAGTTCTTC.

This clone has just one count. This chain connects TRBV11-2 to TRBJ1-2; no firm D call. This CDR3 spans 15 amino acids. CDR1 SGHAT and CDR2 FQNNGV come from the germline V gene. Trimming shortened V by 5 bases and J by 2 bases, and 15 bases separated the two germline ends. The CDR3 nucleotides are TGTGCCAGCAGCCGATCCACCAACCGGAACTATGGCTACACCTTC. Translated, it gives CASSRSTNRNYGYTF.

The chain has TRBV7-2 and TRBJ2-1, with 9 bases identical to TRBD2. V trimming: 5 bases; J trimming: 6 bases; junction bases outside the gene matches: 14. Germline assignment: CDR1 SGHTA and CDR2 FQGNSA. This CDR3 comprises 17 residues. CDR3 protein: CASSPTPTSGHSNEQFF. The CDR3 DNA is TGTGCCAGCAGCCCCACCCCGACTAGCGGACACTCCAATGAGCAGTTCTTC.